One and the same sample provided the 23 T cell receptor beta chains below, sequenced in a study of blood T cell repertoires in COVID-19. Profiled with immunoSEQ multiplex PCR; TCRdb holds only in-frame clones, not every one. Among about 270,000 clones listed, around 86% were seen once. Source material: peripheral blood. These receptors came from a man in his forties with active or convalescent COVID-19.

The CDR3 reads CASSLAGGPNTGELFF. Here the CDR3 DNA reads TGTGCCAGCAGCCTAGCGGGGGGCCCGAACACCGGGGAGCTGTTTTTT. This rearrangement joins TRBV7-3 to TRBJ2-2; 11 bases are a match to TRBD2. The CDR3 runs to 16 residues. V lost 5 bases, J lost 0 bases, and 2 bases stayed unmatched. Germline V gene lookup returns CDR1 SGHTA and CDR2 FQGTGA.

This chain links TRBV27 with TRBJ2-7, with 11 positions matching TRBD2. V shed 2 bases, J shed 7 bases, and the junction held 10 bases outside the gene matches. The germline V gene encodes CDR1 MNHEY and CDR2 SMNVEV (reference sequence). This CDR3 is 16 amino acids long. The CDR3 is CASSLTKRLAGKEQYF. DNA of the CDR3: TGTGCCAGCAGTTTAACGAAAAGACTAGCGGGAAAAGAGCAGTACTTC.

The chain is built from TRBV6-5 and TRBJ1-5; perhaps TRBD1 as D (6 bases). This CDR3 has 13 amino acids. V shed 2 bases and J shed 6 bases, with 8 bases lying between them. The germline V gene encodes CDR1 MNHEY and CDR2 SVGAGI. The CDR3 DNA is TGTGCCAGCAGTTACGGGACAACTCAGCCCCAGCATTTT. It yields the protein CASSYGTTQPQHF.

This clone has more than one count but fewer than ten. This chain connects TRBV5-1 to TRBJ2-1, with 11 bases identical to TRBD2. V lost 2 bases, J lost 8 bases, and 6 bases stayed unmatched. Looked up from germline, CDR1 is SGHRS and CDR2 is YFSETQ. CDR3 length: 15 amino acids. This CDR3 reads CASSFSGRAFDEQFF. The CDR3 DNA reads TGCGCCAGCAGCTTTAGCGGGAGGGCCTTCGATGAGCAGTTCTTC.

The table lists this clone with a count of one. V usage is TRBV3-1 (or the pseudogene TRBV3-2) and J usage is TRBJ2-7; D gene ambiguous. The CDR3 runs to 14 residues. Trimming cost V 4 bases and J 7 bases, with 17 bases left between them. Looked up from germline, CDR1 is LGHDT and CDR2 is YNNKEL (reference sequence). CDR3 protein: CASSPGGLTREQYF. CDR3 nucleotide sequence: TGTGCCAGCAGCCCGGGTGGCCTTACGCGGGAGCAGTACTTC.

The V and J genes are TRBV4-2 and TRBJ1-1, with D tentatively TRBD1 (5 bases). Germline V CDR1 and CDR2: LGHNA, YNFKEQ. V lost 0 bases, J lost 6 bases, and 8 bases lay in between. This CDR3 region has 13 residues. The CDR3 nucleotides are TGTGCCAGCAGCCAAGATAGGGGTTCTGAAGCTTTCTTT. Translation gives CASSQDRGSEAFF.

In regard to this clone: This specimen includes other DNA sequences encoding the same CDR3. The V call is TRBV4-1, the J call TRBJ1-2; 8 bases fit TRBD1. Losses at the gene ends were 3 bases for V and 4 bases for J; bases not matched to a gene: 1. The germline CDR1 and CDR2 sequences are MGHRA and YSYEKL. This CDR3 is built from 13 residues. This CDR3 reads CASSQGTGYGYTF. The CDR3 DNA reads as TGCGCCAGCAGCCAGGGGACAGGCTATGGCTACACCTTC.

This clone appeared a few times. J is TRBJ2-7 and V is TRBV11-2; D call uncertain. The CDR3 extends over 13 amino acids. The germline V gene has CDR1 SGHAT and CDR2 FQNNGV. V was shortened by 0 bases and J by 4 bases, with 7 bases between the two germline ends. The DNA of the CDR3 is TGTGCCAGCAGCTTAGAATATTTTTACGAGCAGTACTTC. The encoded protein is CASSLEYFYEQYF.

The gene calls are TRBV14 and TRBJ1-6, with D perhaps matching TRBD1 (6 bases). Germline assignment: CDR1 SGHDN and CDR2 FVKESK. The CDR3 has 12 amino acids. Trimming left V 2 bases short and J 16 bases short, with 12 bases between. CDR3 loop: CASSQTDSLLHF. The CDR3 nucleotides are TGTGCCAGCAGCCAAACGGACAGCTTACTCCACTTT. Together with reference TRBV14 and TRBJ1-6, the CDR3 gives the full variable domain: EAGVTQFPSHSVIEKGQTVTLRCDPISGHDNLYWYRRVMGKEIKFLLHFVKESKQDESGMPNNRFLAERTGGTYSTLKVQPAELEDSGVYFCASSQTDSLLHFGNGTRLTVT.

As DNA, the CDR3 is TGTGCCAGCAGCCGTCAGGGTTACACTGAAGCTTTCTTT. This encodes CASSRQGYTEAFF. The V and J genes are TRBV3-1 (or the pseudogene TRBV3-2) and TRBJ1-1; D is perhaps TRBD1 (5 bases). From germline, CDR1 is LGHDT and CDR2 YNNKEL (reference sequence). Deletions cut 4 bases from V and 3 bases from J, with 9 bases between. CDR3 length equals 13 residues.

The rearrangement joins TRBV7-8 to TRBJ2-7; 9 bases map to TRBD2. Germline V gene data show CDR1 as SGHVS and CDR2 as FQNEAQ. The CDR3 sequence is 15 residues long. With V trimmed by 2 bases and J by 3 bases, 5 bases remained unmatched. The CDR3 nucleotides read TGTGCCAGCAGCTTAACTAGCGGGTACCTCTACGAGCAGTACTTC. Its translation: CASSLTSGYLYEQYF. The full variable domain, rest sourced from reference TRBV7-8 and TRBJ2-7, is GAGVSQSPRYKVAKRGQDVALRCDPISGHVSLFWYQQALGQGPEFLTYFQNEAQLDKSGLPSDRFFAERPEGSVSTLKIQRTQQEDSAVYLCASSLTSGYLYEQYFGPGTRLTVT.

This clone was observed once. The chain uses TRBV3-1 (or the pseudogene TRBV3-2) and TRBJ1-5; D is perhaps TRBD1 (5 bases). This CDR3 is built from 15 residues. V was shortened by 0 bases and J by 5 bases, with 11 bases between the two germline ends. The germline CDR1 and CDR2 sequences are LGHDT and YNNKEL (reference sequence). The CDR3 bases are TGTGCCAGCAGCCAAGACATGGGGCCTTATCAGCCCCAGCATTTT. It is translated as CASSQDMGPYQPQHF.

The chain joins TRBV18 to TRBJ2-3, with D perhaps TRBD2 (6 bases). This CDR3 comprises 16 residues. Germline V CDR1 and CDR2: KGHSH, LQKENI. The V end was cut by 2 bases, the J end by 2 bases, with 14 bases between. As DNA, the CDR3 is TGTGCCAGCTCACCATTGGCTAGCGTGGCCACAGATACGCAGTATTTT. It translates to CASSPLASVATDTQYF.

The chain uses TRBV11-2 and TRBJ1-6; 9 nucleotides align to TRBD1. Trimming cost V 3 bases and J 8 bases; bases outside gene matches: 17. Germline CDR1 reads SGHAT; CDR2 reads FQNNGV. The CDR3 spans 19 residues. The CDR3 coding sequence is TGTGCCAGCAGCTTTACAGTAAGGGCGCCGGGACAGGGTGATTCACCCCTCCACTTT. The encoded protein is CASSFTVRAPGQGDSPLHF.

This clone showed up just once. The chain links TRBV27 to TRBJ2-7; no firm D call. CDR3 length equals 15 residues. CDR1 is MNHEY and CDR2 is SMNVEV in the germline V gene (reference sequence). The ends were cut back, 4 bases at V and 0 bases at J, with 13 bases in the middle. In DNA, the CDR3 is TGTGCCAGCAGTTACTCCGGGTCCCCCTCCTACGAGCAGTACTTC. Its translation: CASSYSGSPSYEQYF.

The chain combines TRBV28 with TRBJ2-5; 13 nucleotides align to TRBD2. Germline CDR1 MDHEN, CDR2 SYDVKM. This CDR3 has 16 residues. J gave up 3 bases and V 6 bases, and 7 bases lay outside the gene matches. CDR3 sequence: CASSTTSGGTKETQYF. As DNA, the CDR3 is TGTGCCAGCAGCACGACTAGCGGGGGGACCAAAGAGACCCAGTACTTC.

The chain has TRBV4-1 and TRBJ2-1; perhaps TRBD1 as D (5 bases). The CDR3 has 14 amino acids. V was trimmed by 4 bases and J by 7 bases, leaving 14 bases between them. Germline V CDR1 and CDR2: MGHRA, YSYEKL. CDR3 nucleotides: TGCGCCAGCAGCCGGGGCTTTGGTAGGAATGAGCAGTTCTTC. Protein sequence: CASSRGFGRNEQFF.

The V gene is TRBV11-2, the J gene TRBJ2-7; the D gene is possibly TRBD1 (6 bases). Looked up from germline, CDR1 is SGHAT and CDR2 is FQNNGV. The CDR3 is 14 residues long. The V end lost 2 bases, the J end lost 5 bases, and 13 bases lay between the germline ends. CDR3 sequence: CASSLTGWMDEQYF. CDR3 DNA sequence: TGTGCCAGCAGCTTAACAGGGTGGATGGACGAGCAGTACTTC.

The rearrangement joins TRBV12-3 or TRBV12-4 to TRBJ2-7; 8 bases fit TRBD1. The V and J ends lost 5 bases and 5 bases, in that order; junction bases with no gene match: 5. The CDR3 loop spans 13 amino acids. The CDR3 coding sequence is TGTGCCAGCAGTAGGACAGGGATCGACGAGCAGTACTTC. It specifies CASSRTGIDEQYF.

This chain's CDR3 is CASSGSRGSNQPQHF. CDR3 bases: TGTGCCAGCAGTGGGAGCCGGGGGAGCAATCAGCCCCAGCATTTT. This chain links TRBV2 with TRBJ1-5, with D perhaps matching TRBD1 (5 bases). Germline V gene lookup returns CDR1 SNHLY and CDR2 FYNNEI. V lost 4 bases to trimming and J lost 1 base, with 11 bases between them. The CDR3 is 15 amino acids.

The CDR3 loop is CAWSSSYEQYF. In DNA, the CDR3 is TGTGCCTGGTCGAGCTCCTACGAGCAGTACTTC. The chain combines TRBV30 with TRBJ2-7; no clear D gene. The ends were cut back, 5 bases at V and 0 bases at J, with 5 bases in the middle. The CDR3 is 11 residues long. Per the germline V gene, CDR1 is GTSNPN and CDR2 is SVGIG (reference sequence).

The J gene is TRBJ2-7, the V gene TRBV7-6; TRBD1 agrees at 9 bases. This CDR3 contains 14 residues. Germline CDR1 is SGHVS and CDR2 is FNYEAQ. After removal of 4 bases from V and 8 bases from J, the junction contained 9 bases not matched to a gene. The CDR3 loop reads CASSSGTGRSQQYF. The CDR3 DNA follows: TGTGCCAGCAGCTCGGGGACAGGGAGGTCCCAGCAGTACTTC.

CDR3 in DNA: TGTGCCAGCAGCTTAGGTGCGGGGCTCGAAAACGAGCAGTACTTC. It is translated as CASSLGAGLENEQYF. The J gene is TRBJ2-7, the V gene TRBV7-2; D perhaps matches TRBD2 (6 bases). Trimming shortened V by 1 base and J by 5 bases, and 15 bases separated the two germline ends. There are 15 residues in the CDR3. Per the germline V gene, CDR1 is SGHTA and CDR2 is FQGNSA.